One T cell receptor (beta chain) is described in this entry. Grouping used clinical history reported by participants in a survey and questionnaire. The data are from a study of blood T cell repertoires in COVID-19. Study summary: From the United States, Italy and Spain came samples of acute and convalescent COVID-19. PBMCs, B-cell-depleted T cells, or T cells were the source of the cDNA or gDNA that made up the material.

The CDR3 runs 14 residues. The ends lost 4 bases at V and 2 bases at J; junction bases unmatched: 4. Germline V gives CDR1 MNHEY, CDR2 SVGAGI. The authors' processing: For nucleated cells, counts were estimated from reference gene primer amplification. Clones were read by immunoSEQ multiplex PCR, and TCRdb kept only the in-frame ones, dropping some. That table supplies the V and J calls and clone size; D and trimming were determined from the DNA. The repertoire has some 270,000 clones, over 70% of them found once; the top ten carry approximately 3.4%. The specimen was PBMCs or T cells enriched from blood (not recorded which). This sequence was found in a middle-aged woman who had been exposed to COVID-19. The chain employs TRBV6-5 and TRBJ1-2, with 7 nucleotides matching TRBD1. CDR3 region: CASSFQTGNYGYTF. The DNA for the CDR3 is TGTGCCAGCAGTTTCCAGACAGGGAACTATGGCTACACCTTC.